This record concerns one T cell receptor (beta chain) sequence. This specimen comes from a study of T cells after somatic rescue of genetic block. The protocol was immunoSEQ multiplex PCR, while the TCRdb copy is restricted to in-frame clones and leaves out a portion. Here the sample spans about 15,000 clones, 60% to 75% being singletons. The CDR3 covers 17 residues. Germline assignment: CDR1 LNHNV and CDR2 YYDKDF (reference sequence). Trimming took 5 bases from V and 5 from J; bases not matched to a gene: 11. This TCR derives from a man between 18 and 29 years old. Sample: peripheral blood mononuclear cells (PBMCs). J is TRBJ2-2 and V is TRBV15, with 10 bases lining up with TRBD2. In DNA form, the CDR3 reads TGTGCCACCAGCCCCCGAAGGACAGCGGGAGGGACCGGGGAGCTGTTTTTT. As protein: CATSPRRTAGGTGELFF.